A selection of T cell receptor beta chains follows, all from one sample in a study of blood T cells in healthy people across ages. TCRdb re-called the 5' RACE reads with MiXCR, one entry per CDR3 protein. Of about 730,000 distinct CDR3 sequences listed, roughly 44% are singletons. Specimen: blood. These receptor sequences come from a woman aged 60-75 years in good health. Each CDR3 is given with its conserved first and last residue. A D gene is named only where the DNA matches it firmly. Only part of the rows carry a size: once, few, many, or a class if the clone is expanded.

>TRBV28|TRBD1|TRBJ2-6|17|-
TGTGCCAGCAGCTCGTCGGACAGGAGGACTGGGGCCAACGTCCTGACTTTC
CASSSSDRRTGANVLTF
>TRBV6-6|TRBD1|TRBJ2-7|15|few
TGTGCCAGCAGTATTTCAGGGGGAATCCTGCACGAGCAGTACTTC
CASSISGGILHEQYF
>TRBV7-9|-|TRBJ2-5|14|many
TGTGCCAGCAGCCCCGCTGAGCTCCAAGAGACCCAGTACTTC
CASSPAELQETQYF
>TRBV20-1|-|TRBJ2-7|14|few
TGCAGTGCTAGAGACCGCGGGTACGGCTACGAGCAGTACTTC
CSARDRGYGYEQYF
>TRBV12-3/TRBV12-4|TRBD1|TRBJ2-3|13|-
TGTGCCAGCAGTTTAACAGGGGCAGATGCGGAATATTTT
CASSLTGADAEYF
>TRBV9|TRBD2|TRBJ2-3|17|few
TGTGCCAGCAGCGTAGCAGCGGGAGATCTAGTGCCAGATACGCAGTATTTT
CASSVAAGDLVPDTQYF
>TRBV10-3|-|TRBJ2-5|12|-
TGTGCCATCAGTGAACAGGAAGAGACCCAGTACTTC
CAISEQEETQYF
>TRBV9|-|TRBJ1-4|15|-
TGTGCCAGCAGCAACCCGACAGAACCTAATGAAAAACTGTTTTTT
CASSNPTEPNEKLFF
>TRBV5-1|-|TRBJ2-1|15|-
TGCGCCAGCAGCGAAGACAGCATCTCCTACAATGAGCAGTTCTTC
CASSEDSISYNEQFF
>TRBV20-1|TRBD2|TRBJ2-5|15|-
TGCAGTGCTAGAGGTAGAATAGCGGGAGACCATGAGCAGTACTTC
CSARGRIAGDHEQYF
>TRBV10-2|-|TRBJ2-1|15|few
TGCGCCAGCAGTGAAAGGGTTTTAAGCATCAATGAGCAGTTCTTC
CASSERVLSINEQFF
>TRBV7-2|TRBD1|TRBJ1-2|15|-
TGTGCCAGCAGCTTAGCTGGGGGGACAGGGATTGGCTACACCTTC
CASSLAGGTGIGYTF
>TRBV28|TRBD2|TRBJ2-3|18|-
TGTGCCAGCAAAGTGCCGGCGGGAGGGGGAGGGGGCACAGATACGCAGTATTTT
CASKVPAGGGGGTDTQYF
>TRBV9|-|TRBJ2-7|14|few
TGTGCCAGCAGCGTAGCTACGGGACCCTACGAGCAGTACTTC
CASSVATGPYEQYF
>TRBV10-3|-|TRBJ2-1|13|many
TGTGCCATCAGTGAGCTGGCGGGGCGTGAGCAGTTCTTC
CAISELAGREQFF